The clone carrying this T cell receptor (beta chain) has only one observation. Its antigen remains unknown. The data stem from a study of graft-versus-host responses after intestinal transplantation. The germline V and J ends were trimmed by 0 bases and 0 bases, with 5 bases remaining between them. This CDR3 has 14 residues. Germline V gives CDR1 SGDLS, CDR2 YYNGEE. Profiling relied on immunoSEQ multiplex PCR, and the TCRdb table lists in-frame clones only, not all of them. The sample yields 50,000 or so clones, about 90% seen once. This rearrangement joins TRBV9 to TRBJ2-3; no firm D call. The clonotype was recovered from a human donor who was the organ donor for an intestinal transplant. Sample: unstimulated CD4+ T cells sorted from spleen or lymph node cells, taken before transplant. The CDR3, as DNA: TGTGCCAGCAGCGTAGGGCAGAGCACAGATACGCAGTATTTT. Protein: CASSVGQSTDTQYF.